What follows is one T cell receptor (beta chain) and its context. RNA totalling roughly 0.5 to 1 ug underwent reverse transcription with random hexamers. An immunoSEQ multiplex PCR amplified TCR beta CDR3 over 54 Vbeta and 13 Jbeta. One entry per CDR3 protein results from TCRdb running MiXCR on the immunoSEQ multiplex PCR reads. The data show about 150,000 distinct CDR3 sequences, with around 96% seen just once and about 0.17% held by the top ten. The J segment lost 1 base and the V segment lost 5 bases, leaving 2 bases of the junction unmatched. There are 12 residues in the CDR3. Germline lookup yields CDR1 DFQATT and CDR2 SNEGSKA (reference sequence). This entry comes from a study of CD8 T cells in Susac syndrome.

Sequencing used CD4+ T cells from PBMCs. This sequence originates from a human donor with Susac syndrome. The chain links TRBV20-1 to TRBJ2-7; 7 bases fit TRBD1. The CDR3: CSAGDSSYEQYF. For the CDR3, the DNA is TGCAGTGCTGGGGACAGTTCCTACGAGCAGTACTTC.